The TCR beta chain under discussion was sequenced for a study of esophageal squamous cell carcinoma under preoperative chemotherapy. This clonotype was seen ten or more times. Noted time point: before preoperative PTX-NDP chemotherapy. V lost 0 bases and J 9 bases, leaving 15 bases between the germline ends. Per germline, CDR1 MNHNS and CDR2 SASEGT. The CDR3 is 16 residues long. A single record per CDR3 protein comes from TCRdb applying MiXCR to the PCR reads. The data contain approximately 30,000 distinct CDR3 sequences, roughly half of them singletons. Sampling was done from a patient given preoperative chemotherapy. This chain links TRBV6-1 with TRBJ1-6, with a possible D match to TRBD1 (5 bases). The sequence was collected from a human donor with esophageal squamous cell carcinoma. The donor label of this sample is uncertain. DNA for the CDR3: TGTGCCAGCAGTGAAGCCTCCAAGGGGAGGGGTTCACCCCTCCACTTT. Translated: CASSEASKGRGSPLHF.